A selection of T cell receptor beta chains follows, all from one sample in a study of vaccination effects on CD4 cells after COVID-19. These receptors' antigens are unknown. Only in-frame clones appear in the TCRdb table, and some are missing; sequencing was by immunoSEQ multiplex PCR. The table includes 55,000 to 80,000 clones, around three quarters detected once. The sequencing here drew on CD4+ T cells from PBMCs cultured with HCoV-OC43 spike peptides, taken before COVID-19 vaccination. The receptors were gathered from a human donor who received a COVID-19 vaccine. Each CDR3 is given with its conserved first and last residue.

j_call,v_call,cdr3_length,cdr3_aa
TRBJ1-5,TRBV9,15,CASSVGQGAGQPQHF
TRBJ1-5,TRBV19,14,CASSMRGVDQPQHF
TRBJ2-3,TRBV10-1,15,CASSDGDWSTDTQYF
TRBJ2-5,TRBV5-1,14,CASSRAQGQETQYF
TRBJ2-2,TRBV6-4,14,CASQGHPNTGELFF
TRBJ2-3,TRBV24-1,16,CATSDLGRLNTDTQYF
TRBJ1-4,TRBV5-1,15,CASSISGVANEKLFF
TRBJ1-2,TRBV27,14,CASRSDRGNYGYTF
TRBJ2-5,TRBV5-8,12,CASSLTWETQYF
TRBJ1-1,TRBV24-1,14,CATSDPGQNTEAFF
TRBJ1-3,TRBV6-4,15,CASSVGTGPGNTIYF
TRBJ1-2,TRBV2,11,CATRQGYGYTF